This TCR beta chain was profiled in a study of T cell responses to AZD1222 COVID-19 vaccine. Trimming stripped 0 bases from V and 7 bases from J, with 12 bases between. The germline gives CDR1 LGHDT, CDR2 YNNKEL (reference sequence). CDR3 length: 15 residues. The repertoire was sequenced with immunoSEQ multiplex PCR; TCRdb's copy has only in-frame clones and lacks some. Among around 130,000 clones listed, around 94% were seen once. Study-wide findings and caveats: Only six or seven AZD1222 recipients tested seropositive at baseline.

A note on this clone: No antigen is known for it.

This specimen was peripheral blood, taken on day 0 of AZD1222 vaccination. The genes are TRBV3-1 (or the pseudogene TRBV3-2) and TRBJ2-2; D call uncertain. The source of this sequence is an adult in good health. The CDR3 DNA reads as TGTGCCAGCAGCCAAGATCCGAGTAGCAGCGGGGAGCTGTTTTTT. Its protein product is CASSQDPSSSGELFF.